This entry lists 6 T cell receptor beta chains sequenced from one sample in a study of cytomegalovirus exposure and HLA in healthy donors. The assay was immunoSEQ multiplex PCR, and TCRdb's table has in-frame clones only and misses some. The repertoire holds approximately 260,000 clones, with approximately 84% as singletons. Sequenced: PBMCs. Receptor source: a woman aged 30 to 39 in good health and CMV-seropositive.

The chain uses TRBV7-9 and TRBJ1-2; 7 bases are shared with TRBD1. The V segment lost 4 bases and the J segment 0 bases; nucleotides outside the gene matches: 5. Germline V gene data show CDR1 as SEHNR and CDR2 as FQNEAQ (reference sequence). The CDR3 runs to 15 residues. Here the CDR3 DNA reads TGTGCCAGCAGCTCGGGACAGAAAACTAACTATGGCTACACCTTC. It is translated as CASSSGQKTNYGYTF.

The chain carries TRBV29-1 and TRBJ2-5; D is perhaps TRBD1 (6 bases). This CDR3 is 13 amino acids long. Germline assignment: CDR1 SQVTM and CDR2 ANQGSEA. Trimming removed 6 bases at V and 5 bases at J, with 16 bases between. The CDR3, as DNA: TGCAGCGTACGGGTACAGGGTAGGGAGACCCAGTACTTC. This encodes CSVRVQGRETQYF.

This rearrangement joins TRBV2 to TRBJ2-7, with a possible D match to TRBD2 (6 bases). Germline CDR1 is SNHLY and CDR2 is FYNNEI. This CDR3 comprises 13 residues. The V gene lost 8 bases and the J gene lost 1 base, with 12 bases spanning the gap. CDR3 DNA: TGTGCCAGCGAATCGGGAGTTTCCTACGAGCAGTACTTC. Its translation: CASESGVSYEQYF.

The CDR3 nucleotides read TGTGCCAGCAGTTCCCCCCCTACCGGGAGTTACGAGCAGTACTTC. Translation: CASSSPPTGSYEQYF. V is TRBV27 and J is TRBJ2-7, with a possible D match to TRBD2 (6 bases). The CDR3 length is 15 residues. Germline V CDR1 and CDR2: MNHEY, SMNVEV (reference sequence). The V gene lost 4 bases and the J gene lost 4 bases, with 17 bases spanning the gap.

The chain combines TRBV30 with TRBJ1-4; D uncertain. The CDR3 has 13 amino acids. The V end was cut by 0 bases, the J end by 8 bases, with 10 bases between. Germline V gives CDR1 GTSNPN, CDR2 SVGIG (reference sequence). The CDR3 bases are TGTGCCTGGAGTGTGCGGATATTGGAAAAACTGTTTTTT. Its translation is CAWSVRILEKLFF.

This clone was detected only once. The rearrangement links TRBV10-2 to TRBJ1-5, with D tentatively TRBD1 (6 bases). The V and J ends lost 3 bases and 2 bases respectively, with 17 bases between them. This CDR3 comprises 17 residues. Germline V CDR1 and CDR2: WSHSY, SAAADI. This CDR3 is CASSEGGHIFGNQPQHF. DNA for the CDR3: TGCGCCAGCAGTGAAGGGGGACATATCTTTGGCAATCAGCCCCAGCATTTT.